This is a list of T cell receptor beta chains from one sample in a study of beta chain features in type 1 diabetes. The table came from immunoSEQ multiplex PCR; TCRdb's copy has only in-frame clones and leaves some out. In the table there are under 200,000 clones, 8% to 8.5% of which are singletons. Sequencing was performed on central memory CD4+ T cells from blood. These receptors were collected from a woman between 18 and 30 years old with type 1 diabetes. Both conserved end residues are part of each CDR3. D genes are given only for firm matches. Not all rows give a size; the values are once, few, many and, for expanded clones, a class.

clone size: few
V gene: TRBV5-4
D gene: -
J gene: TRBJ2-1
CDR3 protein: CASSQARGNEQFF
CDR3 DNA: TGTGCCAGCAGCCAAGCAAGAGGTAATGAGCAGTTCTTC

clone size: -
V gene: TRBV4-3
D gene: -
J gene: TRBJ2-4
CDR3 protein: CASSQGVAVAKNIQYF
CDR3 DNA: TGCGCCAGCAGCCAAGGGGTAGCGGTAGCCAAAAACATTCAGTACTTC

clone size: -
V gene: TRBV7-2
D gene: TRBD1
J gene: TRBJ2-5
CDR3 protein: CASSLNRGQETQYF
CDR3 DNA: TGTGCCAGCAGTTTGAACAGGGGGCAAGAGACCCAGTACTTC

clone size: -
V gene: TRBV6-5
D gene: -
J gene: TRBJ2-1
CDR3 protein: CASSEDYNEQFF
CDR3 DNA: TGTGCCAGCAGTGAGGACTACAATGAGCAGTTCTTC

clone size: few
V gene: TRBV7-2
D gene: TRBD1
J gene: TRBJ2-7
CDR3 protein: CASSTGTGYYEQYF
CDR3 DNA: TGTGCCAGCAGCACTGGGACAGGGTACTACGAGCAGTACTTC

clone size: few
V gene: TRBV10-3
D gene: -
J gene: TRBJ1-5
CDR3 protein: CAIRDSKSGDQPQHF
CDR3 DNA: TGTGCCATCAGGGATTCGAAGTCGGGTGATCAGCCCCAGCATTTT

clone size: -
V gene: TRBV27
D gene: TRBD1
J gene: TRBJ2-2
CDR3 protein: CASSLMDRVAGELFF
CDR3 DNA: TGTGCCAGCAGTTTGATGGACAGGGTCGCCGGGGAGCTGTTTTTT

clone size: few
V gene: TRBV4-3
D gene: -
J gene: TRBJ1-2
CDR3 protein: CASSQDFESYGYTF
CDR3 DNA: TGCGCCAGCAGCCAAGATTTTGAGAGCTATGGCTACACCTTC

clone size: -
V gene: TRBV14
D gene: -
J gene: TRBJ2-1
CDR3 protein: CASTWGRGSYNEQFF
CDR3 DNA: TGTGCCAGCACCTGGGGAAGGGGGTCGTACAATGAGCAGTTCTTC

clone size: few
V gene: TRBV5-1
D gene: -
J gene: TRBJ2-7
CDR3 protein: CASSPDLARVYEQYF
CDR3 DNA: TGCGCCAGCAGCCCGGACCTAGCGAGGGTCTACGAGCAGTACTTC

clone size: -
V gene: TRBV4-3
D gene: TRBD2
J gene: TRBJ2-3
CDR3 protein: CASSGGTLAVASTDTQYF
CDR3 DNA: TGCGCCAGCAGCGGAGGAACCCTAGCGGTTGCTAGCACAGATACGCAGTATTTT

clone size: -
V gene: TRBV28
D gene: -
J gene: TRBJ1-1
CDR3 protein: CASLQAGNTEAFF
CDR3 DNA: TGTGCCAGCCTCCAAGCGGGGAACACTGAAGCTTTCTTT

clone size: few
V gene: TRBV7-2
D gene: -
J gene: TRBJ2-7
CDR3 protein: CASSKEGDAYEQYF
CDR3 DNA: TGTGCCAGCAGCAAAGAGGGGGATGCCTACGAGCAGTACTTC

clone size: few
V gene: TRBV19
D gene: -
J gene: TRBJ1-2
CDR3 protein: CASRETVPYGYTF
CDR3 DNA: TGTGCCAGTCGAGAGACAGTTCCCTATGGCTACACCTTC

clone size: few
V gene: TRBV19
D gene: -
J gene: TRBJ1-1
CDR3 protein: CASQRQPNTEAFF
CDR3 DNA: TGTGCCAGTCAAAGACAGCCGAACACTGAAGCTTTCTTT

clone size: few
V gene: TRBV30
D gene: -
J gene: TRBJ1-1
CDR3 protein: CAWRTGMNTEAFF
CDR3 DNA: TGTGCCTGGAGAACAGGGATGAACACTGAAGCTTTCTTT

clone size: few
V gene: TRBV6-1
D gene: TRBD2
J gene: TRBJ2-3
CDR3 protein: CASSGREKGTDTQYF
CDR3 DNA: TGTGCCAGCAGCGGGAGGGAAAAGGGCACAGATACGCAGTATTTT

clone size: -
V gene: TRBV7-3
D gene: -
J gene: TRBJ2-1
CDR3 protein: CASSTQGHEQFF
CDR3 DNA: TGTGCCAGCAGCACTCAGGGTCATGAGCAGTTCTTC

clone size: -
V gene: TRBV2
D gene: -
J gene: TRBJ2-1
CDR3 protein: CASSEGATSNNEQFF
CDR3 DNA: TGTGCCAGCAGTGAGGGAGCGACCTCGAACAATGAGCAGTTCTTC

clone size: -
V gene: TRBV29-1
D gene: -
J gene: TRBJ1-2
CDR3 protein: CSVEAPGTPYGYTF
CDR3 DNA: TGCAGCGTTGAGGCCCCTGGGACACCCTATGGCTACACCTTC

clone size: -
V gene: TRBV7-2
D gene: TRBD2
J gene: TRBJ2-1
CDR3 protein: CASSTGLAGGGEQFF
CDR3 DNA: TGTGCCAGCAGCACAGGACTAGCGGGGGGAGGTGAGCAGTTCTTC

clone size: -
V gene: TRBV6-5
D gene: TRBD2
J gene: TRBJ2-1
CDR3 protein: CATHQAGDGRNEQFF
CDR3 DNA: TGTGCCACTCATCAGGCGGGGGATGGCCGGAATGAGCAGTTCTTC